This T cell receptor beta chain appears in the sequencing data of a study of T cell responses to AZD1222 COVID-19 vaccine (dated by TCRdb to 2020 to 2022). About the investigation overall: AZD1222 recipients with second doses at about 4 weeks or about 12 weeks were pooled, because spike-specific TCR depth and breadth did not differ between schedules. A total of around 240 trial participants underwent TCR sequencing, of whom about 200 had received two doses of AZD1222 and approximately 26 had received two doses of the MenACWY control vaccine. Trial participants were enrolled by age into subgroups of 18-55, 56-69 and 70-plus years, and around 150, 28 and 57 TCR-sequenced participants, respectively, were included in these subgroups. Summary of the overall study and its limitations: Most participants were white British and females outnumbered males, and the authors suggested that clonal diversity may have been underestimated. After two AZD1222 doses, spike-specific TCR breadth and depth were significantly higher than at day 0 and than in MenACWY recipients. The whole spike protein was spanned by vaccine-associated CD4 TCRs, and dominant responses were seen in regions 160-218 and 743-854. Because no day 14 peak-response samples were available, repertoires were characterized only after the peak T cell response. The 56-69-year group was small, and its depth increase did not reach significance, likely because of low power. Reportedly, almost half of the unique spike-specific TCRs recognized epitopes lying outside the regions that are mutated in the B.1.351 and B.1.1.7 variants. Only a handful of AZD1222 recipients were SARS-CoV-2 seropositive at baseline, limiting conclusions about previously exposed vaccinees.

The time point label, read with the paper, signifies: baseline before first vaccination. The vaccinee samples were drawn from two UK trials, COV001 and COV002, one of which was a single-blind randomized controlled phase 2/3 trial testing AZD1222 (ChAdOx1 nCoV-19) in healthy adults. For TCRbeta chain sequencing, PBMC samples from trial participants were taken at day 0 and at day 28 after the second dose. According to the germline V gene (reference sequence), CDR1 reads LNHDA and CDR2 reads SQIVND. Here V drops 7 bases and J drops 5 bases, and the junction holds 6 bases not matched to any gene. The CDR3, from cysteine to phenylalanine, totals 14 residues. Of all the DNA, just the CDR3 is kept, 42 bases in frame from base 1. The CDR3 regions of human TCRbeta chains were subjected to immunosequencing. As for the original processing: TCRs in the repertoires were matched against a reference library of SARS-CoV-2-specific TCRs that had been generated with the MIRA antigen-specificity platform. Breadth meant the fraction of unique TCRs that were SARS-CoV-2-associated, whereas depth meant the fraction of total T cells that were SARS-CoV-2-associated. Using the MIRA data, every spike-specific TCR was mapped to the spike region that the TCR reacted to and assigned to either a CD4 or a CD8 class. Log10-transformed breadth and depth values were compared by one-way ANOVA with Sidak's multiple comparisons tests. The table was pulled from immuneACCESS by TCRdb, which kept in-frame rearrangements only. Such tables lose some clones; where checked, under half of the loss comes from unresolved V genes, and the rest has no known cause. The V and J calls and clone size come from that table; D and trimming were worked out from the DNA. The sample data list roughly 120,000 clones, and over 75% of these were observed just once. The top ten clonotypes cover approximately 6.2% of the sample.

As to this clone: Its antigen specificity is not known. Base quality data are lacking; no much larger clone is found one base away.

The origin of this receptor is an adult in good health. This receptor chain uses TRBV19 and TRBJ2-7; 12 middle bases align to TRBD1. Source: peripheral blood, taken on day 0 of AZD1222 vaccination. DNA sequence: TGTGCCAGTATGGGACAGGGGGCGCCTAACGAGCAGTACTTC. Its translation reads: CASMGQGAPNEQYF. Full variable domain (CDR3 extended with the reference TRBV19 and TRBJ2-7 proteins): DGGITQSPKYLFRKEGQNVTLSCEQNLNHDAMYWYRQDPGQGLRLIYYSQIVNDFQKGDIAEGYSVSREKKESFPLTVTSAQKNPTAFYLCASMGQGAPNEQYFGPGTRLTVT.